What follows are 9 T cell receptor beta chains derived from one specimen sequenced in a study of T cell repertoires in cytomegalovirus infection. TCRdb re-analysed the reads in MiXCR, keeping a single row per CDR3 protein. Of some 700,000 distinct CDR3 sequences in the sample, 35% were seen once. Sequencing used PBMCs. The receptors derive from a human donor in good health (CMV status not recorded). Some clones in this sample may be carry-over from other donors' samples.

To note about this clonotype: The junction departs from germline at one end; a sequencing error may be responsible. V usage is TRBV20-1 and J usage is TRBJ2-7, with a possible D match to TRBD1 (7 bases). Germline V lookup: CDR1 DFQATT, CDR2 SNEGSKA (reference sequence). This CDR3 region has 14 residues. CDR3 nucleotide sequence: TGCAGTGCCAGAGTTGTGGCAGGGGGGCCCGAGCAGTACTTC. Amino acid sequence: CSARVVAGGPEQYF.

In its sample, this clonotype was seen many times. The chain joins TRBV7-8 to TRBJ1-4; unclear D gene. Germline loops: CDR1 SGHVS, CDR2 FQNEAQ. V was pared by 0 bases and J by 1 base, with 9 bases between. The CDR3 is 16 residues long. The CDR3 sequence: CASSLASLLTNEKLFF. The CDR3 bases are TGTGCCAGCAGCTTAGCATCTCTTTTAACTAATGAAAAACTGTTTTTT.

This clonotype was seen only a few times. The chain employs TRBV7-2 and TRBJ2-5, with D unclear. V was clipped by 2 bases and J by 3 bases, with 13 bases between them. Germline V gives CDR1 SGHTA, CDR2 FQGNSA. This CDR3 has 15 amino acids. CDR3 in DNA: TGTGCCAGCAGCTTATTCGGTCTAGAGAAAGAGACCCAGTACTTC. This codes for CASSLFGLEKETQYF.

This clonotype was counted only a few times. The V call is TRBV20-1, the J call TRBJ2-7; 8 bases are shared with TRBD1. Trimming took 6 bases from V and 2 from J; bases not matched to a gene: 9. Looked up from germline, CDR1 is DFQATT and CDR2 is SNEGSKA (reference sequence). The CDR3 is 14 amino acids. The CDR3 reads CSASRTGMTYEQYF. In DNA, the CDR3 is TGCAGTGCGTCACGGACAGGGATGACCTACGAGCAGTACTTC.

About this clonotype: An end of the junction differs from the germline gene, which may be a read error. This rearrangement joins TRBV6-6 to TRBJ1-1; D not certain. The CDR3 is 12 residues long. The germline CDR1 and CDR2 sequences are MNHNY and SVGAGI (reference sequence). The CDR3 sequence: CAISYAPPEAFF. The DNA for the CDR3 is TGTGCCATCAGTTACGCCCCCCCTGAAGCTTTCTTT.

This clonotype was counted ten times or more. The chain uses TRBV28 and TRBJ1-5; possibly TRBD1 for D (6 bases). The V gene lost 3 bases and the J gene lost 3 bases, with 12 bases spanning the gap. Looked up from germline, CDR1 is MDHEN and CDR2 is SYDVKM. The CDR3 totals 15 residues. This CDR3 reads CASSFYRDPNQPQHF. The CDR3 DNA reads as TGTGCCAGCAGTTTCTACAGGGACCCCAATCAGCCCCAGCATTTT.

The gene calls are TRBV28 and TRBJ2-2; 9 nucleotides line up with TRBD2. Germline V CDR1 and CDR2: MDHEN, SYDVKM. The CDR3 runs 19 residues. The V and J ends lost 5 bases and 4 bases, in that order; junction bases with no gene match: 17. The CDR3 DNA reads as TGTGCCAGCAGTCGATCCGGGACTAGCTTTGAATTCATCACCGGGGAGCTGTTTTTT. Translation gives CASSRSGTSFEFITGELFF.

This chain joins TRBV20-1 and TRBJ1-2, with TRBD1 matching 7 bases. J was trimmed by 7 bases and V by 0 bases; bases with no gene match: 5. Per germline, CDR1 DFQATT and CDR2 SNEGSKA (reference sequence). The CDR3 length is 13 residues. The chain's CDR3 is CSARDRGGVGYTF. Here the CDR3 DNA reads TGCAGTGCTAGAGACAGGGGGGGTGTTGGCTACACCTTC.

Here the CDR3 DNA reads TGTGCCAGCAGTTGGCACGGACAGGGCGAGGCTTTCTTT. Encoded protein: CASSWHGQGEAFF. J is TRBJ1-1 and V is TRBV28; 8 positions match TRBD1. Per germline, CDR1 MDHEN and CDR2 SYDVKM. V was clipped by 4 bases and J by 11 bases; unmatched bases: 9. The CDR3 runs to 13 residues.